Listed below are T cell receptor beta chains from one sample, sequenced in a study of spatial heterogeneity in lung cancer. Each CDR3 protein gets one entry after TCRdb re-called the 5' RACE reads with MiXCR. The table records 28,000 or so distinct CDR3 sequences, approximately 8.1% of them present only once. Sequences were derived from PBMCs, sampled at surgery. The source is a female donor with early-stage non-small cell lung cancer. CDR3s include the opening cysteine and the closing phenylalanine or tryptophan. Each record gives: V gene, J gene, D gene, clone size, CDR3 protein, CDR3 DNA. A D gene is named only where the DNA matches it firmly. Clone size is given for some rows only: seen once, a few or many times, or a class if the clone is expanded.

TRBV20-1	TRBJ1-3	TRBD1	few	CSARLTGSGNTIYF	TGCAGTGCTAGGTTGACAGGGTCTGGAAACACCATATATTTT
TRBV10-3	TRBJ1-1	.	few	CAISDSVFNTEAFF	TGTGCCATCAGTGATTCGGTCTTTAACACTGAAGCTTTCTTT
TRBV27	TRBJ2-2	TRBD2	many	CASSDPGLAGVGTGELFF	TGTGCCAGCAGTGACCCGGGACTAGCGGGAGTGGGCACCGGGGAGCTGTTTTTT
TRBV11-2	TRBJ1-6	TRBD1	many	CASRGQGNSPLHF	TGTGCCAGCAGAGGACAGGGAAATTCACCCCTCCACTTT
TRBV20-1	TRBJ1-1	.	.	CSARDPSLIQNTEAFF	TGCAGTGCTAGAGATCCTAGCCTCATACAGAACACTGAAGCTTTCTTT
TRBV12-3/TRBV12-4	TRBJ2-2	.	many	CASNGVNTGELFF	TGTGCCAGTAACGGGGTTAACACCGGGGAGCTGTTTTTT
TRBV6-6	TRBJ2-2	.	once	CASRRAGSTGELFF	TGTGCCAGCAGGAGGGCAGGGTCCACCGGGGAGCTGTTTTTT
TRBV15	TRBJ2-1	TRBD2	.	CATSRDLGLAVNEQFF	TGTGCCACCAGCAGAGATCTGGGACTAGCGGTAAATGAGCAGTTCTTC
TRBV20-1	TRBJ1-5	.	few	CSARIGFQPQHF	TGCAGTGCTAGAATAGGGTTTCAGCCCCAGCATTTT
TRBV5-6	TRBJ1-6	.	.	CASSLGPSYNSPLHF	TGTGCCAGCAGCTTGGGCCCGTCCTATAATTCACCCCTCCACTTT
TRBV7-2	TRBJ1-6	.	many	CASSFTGLNSPLHF	TGTGCCAGCAGCTTTACAGGGCTTAATTCACCCCTCCACTTT
TRBV19	TRBJ2-4	.	few	CASSIQDAKNIQYF	TGTGCCAGTAGTATACAGGACGCCAAAAACATTCAGTACTTC
TRBV7-8	TRBJ2-1	.	.	CASSPNRGPPGNEQFF	TGTGCCAGCAGCCCTAATAGGGGTCCCCCGGGGAATGAGCAGTTCTTC
TRBV12-3/TRBV12-4	TRBJ1-1	.	many	CASSTRQYMNTEAFF	TGTGCCAGCAGTACCAGACAGTACATGAACACTGAAGCTTTCTTT
TRBV3-1	TRBJ1-2	.	many	CASSQENYGYTF	TGTGCCAGCAGCCAAGAGAACTATGGCTACACCTTC
TRBV2	TRBJ2-2	TRBD1	few	CASRNPGTGVNGELFF	TGTGCCAGCAGAAACCCCGGGACAGGGGTGAACGGGGAGCTGTTTTTT
TRBV28	TRBJ1-6	.	.	CASSLNVNSPLHF	TGTGCCAGCAGTTTAAACGTGAATTCACCCCTCCACTTT
TRBV5-1	TRBJ2-2	TRBD1	.	CASVGQGDTGELFF	TGCGCCAGCGTCGGACAGGGTGACACCGGGGAGCTGTTTTTT
TRBV4-3	TRBJ2-2	.	.	CASSRDGGRVNTGELFF	TGCGCCAGCAGCCGAGACGGAGGCAGGGTGAACACCGGGGAGCTGTTTTTT
TRBV24-1	TRBJ2-1	TRBD2	.	CATRPSTSGFIDEQFF	TGTGCCACCAGGCCGTCGACTAGCGGGTTCATCGATGAGCAGTTCTTC
TRBV7-9	TRBJ1-1	.	many	CASSLRRVAEAFF	TGTGCCAGCAGCTTGAGGAGGGTCGCTGAAGCTTTCTTT
TRBV5-5	TRBJ1-5	.	.	CASSFQGTGQPQHF	TGTGCCAGCAGCTTTCAGGGTACTGGTCAGCCCCAGCATTTT
TRBV5-6	TRBJ2-3	TRBD2	few	CASSRTSGGTTDTQYF	TGTGCCAGCAGCCGGACTAGCGGAGGCACCACAGATACGCAGTATTTT
TRBV4-2	TRBJ2-3	.	few	CASSQAGELDTQYF	TGTGCCAGCAGCCAAGCGGGGGAATTAGATACGCAGTATTTT
TRBV12-3/TRBV12-4	TRBJ2-1	TRBD2	.	CASSLGTSGSGEQFF	TGTGCCAGCAGTTTAGGGACTAGCGGGAGCGGAGAGCAGTTCTTC
TRBV28	TRBJ1-2	.	few	CASTVLPLNRGYTF	TGTGCCAGCACAGTTCTACCCCTGAACCGTGGCTACACCTTC
TRBV28	TRBJ2-7	.	many	CASNWALDQYEQYF	TGTGCCAGCAACTGGGCGTTAGATCAATACGAGCAGTACTTC
TRBV12-3/TRBV12-4	TRBJ1-5	TRBD1	many	CASSFLNRGLVGNQPQHF	TGTGCCAGCAGTTTCCTCAACAGGGGCCTGGTGGGCAATCAGCCCCAGCATTTT
TRBV5-8	TRBJ2-1	.	few	CASSFGGMPYNEQFF	TGTGCCAGCAGCTTTGGAGGGATGCCCTACAATGAGCAGTTCTTC
TRBV5-4	TRBJ2-4	TRBD2	many	CASSRKREGLNIQYF	TGTGCCAGCAGCCGGAAGCGGGAGGGATTAAACATTCAGTACTTC
TRBV7-2	TRBJ2-1	TRBD2	few	CASSLGLATTEQFF	TGTGCCAGCAGCTTAGGACTAGCCACTACTGAGCAGTTCTTC
TRBV20-1	TRBJ2-1	.	many	CSAREKGPLAQAGTVGEQFF	TGCAGTGCTAGAGAGAAAGGGCCTCTAGCTCAGGCGGGAACCGTCGGTGAGCAGTTCTTC
TRBV4-2	TRBJ2-2	.	many	CASSQADWTANTGELFF	TGTGCCAGCAGCCAAGCAGACTGGACAGCGAACACCGGGGAGCTGTTTTTT
TRBV29-1	TRBJ1-3	.	many	CSVTVGAGNTIYF	TGCAGCGTTACTGTGGGGGCTGGAAACACCATATATTTT
TRBV7-2	TRBJ2-3	TRBD2	many	CASSLAGTNTQYF	TGTGCCAGCAGCTTGGCAGGGACTAATACGCAGTATTTT
TRBV9	TRBJ2-7	TRBD2	many	CASSVGPSGTYEQYF	TGTGCCAGCAGCGTAGGGCCTAGCGGGACCTACGAGCAGTACTTC
TRBV25-1	TRBJ2-7	TRBD1	few	CASSELGQGASYEQYF	TGTGCCAGCAGTGAATTAGGACAGGGGGCCTCCTACGAGCAGTACTTC
TRBV2	TRBJ2-7	.	many	CASSLASKVHEQYF	TGTGCCAGCAGTCTCGCTAGCAAGGTGCACGAGCAGTACTTC
TRBV5-1	TRBJ2-3	.	many	CASSPNPGREDTQYF	TGCGCCAGCAGTCCCAATCCGGGACGGGAAGATACGCAGTATTTT
TRBV11-2	TRBJ2-4	.	many	CASTHRRNIQYF	TGTGCCAGCACCCACCGACGGAACATTCAGTACTTC
TRBV27	TRBJ2-2	TRBD1	many	CASQQGAAGELFF	TGTGCCAGCCAACAGGGGGCGGCCGGGGAGCTGTTTTTT
TRBV28	TRBJ1-1	.	medium-sized	CASSLSSYGGTEAFF	TGTGCCAGCAGTTTATCCTCATATGGCGGTACTGAAGCTTTCTTT
TRBV19	TRBJ2-4	TRBD2	many	CASSPAGGPIAKNIQYF	TGTGCCAGTAGCCCCGCGGGAGGACCAATAGCCAAAAACATTCAGTACTTC
TRBV11-2	TRBJ2-4	TRBD2	.	CASSLEKGIAGLAKNIQYF	TGTGCCAGCAGCTTAGAGAAGGGAATAGCGGGATTAGCCAAAAACATTCAGTACTTC
TRBV29-1	TRBJ2-1	TRBD2	many	CSVSRTSGSNEQFF	TGCAGCGTGTCCAGGACTAGCGGGAGCAATGAGCAGTTCTTC
TRBV20-1	TRBJ1-6	.	.	CSARAGRVLNNSPLHF	TGCAGTGCTAGAGCTGGCAGGGTGCTTAATAATTCACCCCTCCACTTT
TRBV28	TRBJ2-7	.	.	CASTEAGQSFHEQYF	TGTGCCAGCACTGAGGCGGGACAGAGTTTTCATGAGCAGTACTTC
TRBV6-6	TRBJ2-5	TRBD1	.	CASSHDRVVETQYF	TGTGCCAGCAGTCATGACAGGGTTGTTGAGACCCAGTACTTC
TRBV5-4	TRBJ2-1	TRBD2	.	CASSLGTILAAYNEQFF	TGTGCCAGCAGCTTGGGGACAATTCTAGCGGCCTACAATGAGCAGTTCTTC
TRBV27	TRBJ2-1	.	many	CASSPQGRGGQFF	TGTGCCAGCAGCCCTCAGGGCAGGGGGGGGCAGTTCTTC
TRBV28	TRBJ1-6	.	many	CASLPDFNSPLHF	TGTGCCAGCTTGCCAGATTTTAATTCACCCCTCCACTTT
TRBV2	TRBJ1-4	TRBD1	.	CASTFGTAINEKLFF	TGTGCCAGCACGTTCGGGACAGCCATTAATGAAAAACTGTTTTTT
TRBV6-2/TRBV6-3	TRBJ1-2	TRBD1	many	CASTESGTGLRGYTF	TGTGCCAGCACCGAATCCGGGACAGGCCTGAGGGGCTACACCTTC
TRBV2	TRBJ1-5	.	many	CASSGIPSHPNQPQHF	TGTGCCAGCAGTGGTATACCCTCCCACCCCAATCAGCCCCAGCATTTT